Listed here is a single TCR beta chain. No antigen is known for it. The sample originates from a study of vaccination effects on CD4 cells after COVID-19. Subsequent to a culture period of more than 9 days, CD4+ T cells were isolated. Two doses of either BNT162b2 or mRNA-1273 were given to each participant. V was clipped by 4 bases and J by 6 bases, with 17 bases between them. The germline gives CDR1 MGHRA, CDR2 YSYEKL. CDR3 length: 15 residues. Assay used: immunoSEQ multiplex PCR; TCRdb lists only in-frame clones, some missing. The sample holds tens of thousands of clones, around 74% seen once. The rearrangement links TRBV4-1 to TRBJ2-3; a possible D gene is TRBD2 (7 bases). Source: CD4+ T cells from PBMCs cultured without peptide, taken after COVID-19 vaccination. The TCR was taken from a human donor who received a COVID-19 vaccine. The CDR3 protein is CASSPPSAGADTQYF. The DNA of the CDR3 is TGCGCCAGCAGCCCTCCATCGGCGGGGGCGGATACGCAGTATTTT.